This T cell receptor beta chain is drawn from a study of cytomegalovirus exposure and HLA in healthy donors. Study-level background: The study placed less than 90% of its 398 genotyped donors in the Caucasian-associated ancestry cluster.

Whole-study findings and limits: When the data were analyzed later, several of the most significant clusters appeared to be linked to common viral pathogens. The authors later linked a missense DCLRE1C variant to TCR beta V- and J-gene trimming.

Amplification used 60 Vbeta primers and 13 Jbeta primers. TCRdb's copy holds only in-frame clones and misses some; the assay was immunoSEQ multiplex PCR. The table has over 120,000 clones, about 80% seen once; the top ten hold approximately 9.7%. CDR3 length: 15 residues. Trimming took 5 bases from V and 9 from J; bases not matched to a gene: 12. Germline CDR1 SGHNT, CDR2 YYREEE (reference sequence). Worth noting for this clone: The antigen is not known.

The V call is TRBV5-4, the J call TRBJ2-1, with 9 bases matching TRBD1. Sequenced input: PBMCs. The TCR sequence derives from a woman in her sixties in good health and CMV-seropositive. This chain's CDR3 is CASRPGTGWSAEQFF. The CDR3 coding sequence is TGTGCCAGCAGGCCCGGGACAGGGTGGTCCGCTGAGCAGTTCTTC.